This TCR beta chain is from a study of T cells in Graves' hyperthyroidism and ophthalmopathy. Study findings and constraints: Ophthalmopathy, as predicted by the model, came a median roughly 6.5 months after the prediction. The authors' 13 V-J model separated ophthalmopathy from stable hyperthyroidism.

Worth noting for this clonotype: The antigen remains unidentified. The junction does not match germline at one end; this may be a read error.

Stable hyperthyroidism: no ophthalmopathy progression over 18 months of follow-up. Clinical symptoms, serum thyroxine, TRAb, thyroid ultrasound and orbital computed tomography established diagnosis. CDR3 length: 15 amino acids. Germline V lookup: CDR1 SGHVS, CDR2 FQNEAQ. Using RNA transcripts as the source, TCR beta CDR3 regions were amplified. First-round RT-PCR with HTBI primers amplified the TCR CDR3 region. TCRdb re-analysed the multiplex PCR reads in MiXCR, keeping a single row per CDR3 protein. The table lists 530,000 or so distinct CDR3 sequences, just over 45% of them singletons. Sequenced input: peripheral blood or thyroid tissue (not recorded which). The origin of this receptor is a woman between 18 and 29 years old with Graves' hyperthyroidism. This sequence joins TRBV7-8 and TRBJ2-7; D possibly uses TRBD1 or TRBD2 (5 bases each). The DNA for the CDR3 is TGTGCCAGCAGAAGAGGGAGTGAGGGGTACAATGAGCAGTGCTTC. This sequence encodes CASRRGSEGYNEQCF.